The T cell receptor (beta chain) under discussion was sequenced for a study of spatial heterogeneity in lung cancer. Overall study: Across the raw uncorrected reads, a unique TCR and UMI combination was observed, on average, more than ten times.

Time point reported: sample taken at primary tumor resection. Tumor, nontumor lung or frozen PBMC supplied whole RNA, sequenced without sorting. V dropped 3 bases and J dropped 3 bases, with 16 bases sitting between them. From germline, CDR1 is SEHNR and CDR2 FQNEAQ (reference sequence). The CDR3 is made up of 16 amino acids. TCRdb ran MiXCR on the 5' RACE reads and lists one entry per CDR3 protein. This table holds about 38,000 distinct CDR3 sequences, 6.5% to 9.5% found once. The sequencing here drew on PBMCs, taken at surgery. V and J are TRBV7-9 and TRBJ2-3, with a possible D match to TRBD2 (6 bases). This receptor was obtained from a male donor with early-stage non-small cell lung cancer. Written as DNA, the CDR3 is TGTGCCAGCAGCTTTGACATCGGGAGTGGGACAGATACGCAGTATTTT. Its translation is CASSFDIGSGTDTQYF. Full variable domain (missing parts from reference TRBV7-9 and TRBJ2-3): DTGVSQNPRHKITKRGQNVTFRCDPISEHNRLYWYRQTLGQGPEFLTYFQNEAQLEKSRLLSDRFSAERPKGSFSTLEIQRTEQGDSAMYLCASSFDIGSGTDTQYFGPGTRLTVL.